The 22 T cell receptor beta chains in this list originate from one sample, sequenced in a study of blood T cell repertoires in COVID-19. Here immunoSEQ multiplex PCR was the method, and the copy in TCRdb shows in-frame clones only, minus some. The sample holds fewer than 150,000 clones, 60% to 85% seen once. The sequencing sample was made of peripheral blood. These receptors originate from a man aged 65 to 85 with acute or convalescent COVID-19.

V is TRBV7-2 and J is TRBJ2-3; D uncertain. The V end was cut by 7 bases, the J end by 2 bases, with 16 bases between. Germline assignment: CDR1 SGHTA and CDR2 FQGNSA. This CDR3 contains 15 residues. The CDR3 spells CASTPSFPLTDTQYF. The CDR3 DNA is TGTGCCAGCACCCCCTCCTTCCCACTCACAGATACGCAGTATTTT. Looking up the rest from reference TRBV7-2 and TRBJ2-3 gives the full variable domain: GAGVSQSPSNKVTEKGKDVELRCDPISGHTALYWYRQSLGQGLEFLIYFQGNSAPDKSGLPSDRFSAERTGGSVSTLTIQRTQQEDSAVYLCASTPSFPLTDTQYFGPGTRLTVL.

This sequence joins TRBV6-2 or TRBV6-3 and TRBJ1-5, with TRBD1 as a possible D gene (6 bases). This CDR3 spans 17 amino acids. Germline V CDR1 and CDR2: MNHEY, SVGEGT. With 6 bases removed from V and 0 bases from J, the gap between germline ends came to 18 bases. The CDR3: CASSHPSGGGSNQPQHF. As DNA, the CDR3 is TGTGCCAGCAGCCACCCTTCGGGGGGCGGTAGCAATCAGCCCCAGCATTTT.

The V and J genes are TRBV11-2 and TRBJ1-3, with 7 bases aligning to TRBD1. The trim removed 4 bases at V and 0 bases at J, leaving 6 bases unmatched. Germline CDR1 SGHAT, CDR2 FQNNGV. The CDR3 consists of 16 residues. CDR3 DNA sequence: TGTGCCAGCAGCTCAGGGGGTACCAGCTCTGGAAACACCATATATTTT. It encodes CASSSGGTSSGNTIYF.

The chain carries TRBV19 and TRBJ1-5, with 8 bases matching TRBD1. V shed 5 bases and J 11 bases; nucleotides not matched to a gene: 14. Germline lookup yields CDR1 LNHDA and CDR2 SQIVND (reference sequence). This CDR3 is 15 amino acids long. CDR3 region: CASSLRTGRRQAQHF. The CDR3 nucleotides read TGTGCCAGTAGTCTCCGGACAGGGAGACGTCAAGCCCAGCATTTT.

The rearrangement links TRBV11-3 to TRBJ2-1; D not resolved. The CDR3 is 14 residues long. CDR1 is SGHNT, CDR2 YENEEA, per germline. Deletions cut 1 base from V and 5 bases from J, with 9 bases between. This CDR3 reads CASSLGAIDNEQFF. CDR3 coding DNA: TGTGCCAGCAGCTTAGGAGCGATTGACAATGAGCAGTTCTTC.

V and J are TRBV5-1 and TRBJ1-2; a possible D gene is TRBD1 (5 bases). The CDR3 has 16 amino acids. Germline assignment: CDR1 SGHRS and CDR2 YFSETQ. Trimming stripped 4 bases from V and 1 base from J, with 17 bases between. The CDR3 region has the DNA TGCGCCAGCAGCCGGAAGTCTGGGGCTTTTAACTATGGCTACACCTTC. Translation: CASSRKSGAFNYGYTF.

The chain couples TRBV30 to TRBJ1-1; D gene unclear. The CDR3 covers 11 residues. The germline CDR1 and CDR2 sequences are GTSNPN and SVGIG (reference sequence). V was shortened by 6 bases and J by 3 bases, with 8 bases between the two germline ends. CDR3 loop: CACARYTEAFF. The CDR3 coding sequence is TGTGCCTGCGCCCGGTACACTGAAGCTTTCTTT.

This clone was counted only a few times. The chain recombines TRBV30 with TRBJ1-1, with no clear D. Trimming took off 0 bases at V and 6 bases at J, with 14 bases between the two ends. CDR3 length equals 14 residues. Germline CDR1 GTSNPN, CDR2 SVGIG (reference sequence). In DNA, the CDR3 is TGTGCCTGGAGTGTACAATCCCCGGGGTCTGAAGCTTTCTTT. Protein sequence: CAWSVQSPGSEAFF.

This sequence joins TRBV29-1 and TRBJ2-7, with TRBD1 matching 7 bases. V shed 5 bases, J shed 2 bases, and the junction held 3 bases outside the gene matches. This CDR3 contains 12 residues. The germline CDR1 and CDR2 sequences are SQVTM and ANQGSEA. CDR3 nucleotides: TGCAGCGTTCTGGGACAGACCTACGAGCAGTACTTC. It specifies CSVLGQTYEQYF.

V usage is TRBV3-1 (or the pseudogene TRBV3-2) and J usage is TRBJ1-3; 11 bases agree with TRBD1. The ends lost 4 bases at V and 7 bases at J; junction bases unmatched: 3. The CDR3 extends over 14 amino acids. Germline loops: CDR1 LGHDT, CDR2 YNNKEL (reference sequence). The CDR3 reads CASSPGTGGNTIYF. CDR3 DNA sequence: TGTGCCAGCAGCCCGGGGACAGGGGGGAACACCATATATTTT.

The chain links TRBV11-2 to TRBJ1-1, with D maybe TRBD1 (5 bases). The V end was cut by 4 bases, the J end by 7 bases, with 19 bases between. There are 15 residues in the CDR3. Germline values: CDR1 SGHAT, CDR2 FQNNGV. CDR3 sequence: CASSSFYGGGNEAFF. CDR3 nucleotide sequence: TGTGCCAGCAGCTCCTTTTATGGGGGAGGCAATGAAGCTTTCTTT.

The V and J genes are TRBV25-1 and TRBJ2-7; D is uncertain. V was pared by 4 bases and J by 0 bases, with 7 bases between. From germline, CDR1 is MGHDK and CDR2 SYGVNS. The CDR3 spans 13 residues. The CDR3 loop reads CASSVHSSYEQYF. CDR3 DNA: TGTGCCAGCAGTGTACACAGCTCCTACGAGCAGTACTTC.

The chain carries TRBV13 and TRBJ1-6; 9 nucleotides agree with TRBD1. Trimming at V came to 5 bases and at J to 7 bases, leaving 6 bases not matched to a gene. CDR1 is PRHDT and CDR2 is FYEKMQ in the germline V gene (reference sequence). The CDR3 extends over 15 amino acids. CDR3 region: CASSRTGAPNSPLHF. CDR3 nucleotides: TGTGCCAGCAGCCGGACAGGGGCCCCCAATTCACCCCTCCACTTT.

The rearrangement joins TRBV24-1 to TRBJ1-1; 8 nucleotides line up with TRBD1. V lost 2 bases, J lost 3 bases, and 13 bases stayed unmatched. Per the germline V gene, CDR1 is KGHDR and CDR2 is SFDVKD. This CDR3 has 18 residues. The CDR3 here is CATSDSFPPGGADTEAFF. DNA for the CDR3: TGTGCCACCAGTGATTCCTTTCCCCCAGGGGGCGCCGACACTGAAGCTTTCTTT.

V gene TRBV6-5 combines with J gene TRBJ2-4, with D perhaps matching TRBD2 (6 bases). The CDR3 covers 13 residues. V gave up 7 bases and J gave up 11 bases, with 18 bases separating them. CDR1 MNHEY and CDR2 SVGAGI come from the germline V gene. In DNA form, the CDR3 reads TGTGCCAGCACCGAATCGGGGGAACGGTTTCAGTACTTC. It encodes CASTESGERFQYF.

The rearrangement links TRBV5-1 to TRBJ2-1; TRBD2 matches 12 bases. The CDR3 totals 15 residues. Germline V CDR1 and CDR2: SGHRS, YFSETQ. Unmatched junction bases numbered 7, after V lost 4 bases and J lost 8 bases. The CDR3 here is CASSLGLAGLDEQFF. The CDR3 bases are TGCGCCAGCAGCCTAGGACTAGCGGGGCTGGATGAGCAGTTCTTC.

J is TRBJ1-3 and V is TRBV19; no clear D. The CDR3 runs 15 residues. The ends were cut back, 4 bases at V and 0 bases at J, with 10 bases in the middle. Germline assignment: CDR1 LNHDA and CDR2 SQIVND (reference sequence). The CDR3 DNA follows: TGTGCCAGTAGTAGTGAAAATAGCTCTGGAAACACCATATATTTT. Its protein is CASSSENSSGNTIYF.

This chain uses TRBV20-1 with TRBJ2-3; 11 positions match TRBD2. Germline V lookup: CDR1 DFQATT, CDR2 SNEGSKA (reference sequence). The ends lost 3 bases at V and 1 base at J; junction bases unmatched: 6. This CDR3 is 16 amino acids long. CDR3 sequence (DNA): TGCAGTGCTAGTGTAGCGGGGGGGCTGGGCACAGATACGCAGTATTTT. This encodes CSASVAGGLGTDTQYF.

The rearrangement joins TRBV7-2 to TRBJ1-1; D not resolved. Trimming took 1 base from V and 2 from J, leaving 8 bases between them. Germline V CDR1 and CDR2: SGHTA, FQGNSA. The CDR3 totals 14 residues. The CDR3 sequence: CASSLGAFNTEAFF. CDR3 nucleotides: TGTGCCAGCAGCTTAGGGGCCTTTAACACTGAAGCTTTCTTT.

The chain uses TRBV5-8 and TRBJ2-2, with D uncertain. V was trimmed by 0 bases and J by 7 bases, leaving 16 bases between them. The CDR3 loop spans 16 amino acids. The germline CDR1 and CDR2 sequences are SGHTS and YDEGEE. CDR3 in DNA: TGTGCCAGCAGCTTGGGGCAGGTCCCTTTCGGCGGGGAGCTGTTTTTT. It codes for CASSLGQVPFGGELFF. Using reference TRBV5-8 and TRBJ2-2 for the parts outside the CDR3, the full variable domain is EAGVTQSPTHLIKTRGQQATLRCSPISGHTSVYWYQQALGLGLQFLLWYDEGEERNRGNFPPRFSGRQFPNYSSELNVNALELEDSALYLCASSLGQVPFGGELFFGEGSRLTVL.

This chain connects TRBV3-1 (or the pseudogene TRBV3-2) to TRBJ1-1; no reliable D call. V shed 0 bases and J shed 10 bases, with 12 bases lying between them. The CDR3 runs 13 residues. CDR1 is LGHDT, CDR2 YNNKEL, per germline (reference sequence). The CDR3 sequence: CASSQEISVGAFF. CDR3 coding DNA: TGTGCCAGCAGCCAAGAAATCTCGGTTGGAGCTTTCTTT.

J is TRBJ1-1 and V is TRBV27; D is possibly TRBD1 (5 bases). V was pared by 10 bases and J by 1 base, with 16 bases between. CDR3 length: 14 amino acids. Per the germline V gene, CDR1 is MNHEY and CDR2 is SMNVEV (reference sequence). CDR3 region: CATKTGYGNTEAFF. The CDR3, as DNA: TGTGCCACCAAAACAGGTTACGGGAACACTGAAGCTTTCTTT.